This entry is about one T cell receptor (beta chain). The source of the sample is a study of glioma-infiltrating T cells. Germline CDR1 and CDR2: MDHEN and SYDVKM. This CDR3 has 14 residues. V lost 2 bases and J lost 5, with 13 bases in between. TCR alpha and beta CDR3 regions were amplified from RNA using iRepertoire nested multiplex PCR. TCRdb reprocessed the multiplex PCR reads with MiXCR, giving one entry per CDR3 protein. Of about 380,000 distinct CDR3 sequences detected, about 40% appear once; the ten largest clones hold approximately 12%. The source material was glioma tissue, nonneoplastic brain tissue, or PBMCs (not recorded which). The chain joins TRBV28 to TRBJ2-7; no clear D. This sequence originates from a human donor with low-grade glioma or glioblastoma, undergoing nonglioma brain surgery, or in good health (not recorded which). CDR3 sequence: CASSLGGVLHEQYF. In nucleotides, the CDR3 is TGTGCCAGCAGTTTAGGTGGGGTTCTCCACGAGCAGTACTTC.